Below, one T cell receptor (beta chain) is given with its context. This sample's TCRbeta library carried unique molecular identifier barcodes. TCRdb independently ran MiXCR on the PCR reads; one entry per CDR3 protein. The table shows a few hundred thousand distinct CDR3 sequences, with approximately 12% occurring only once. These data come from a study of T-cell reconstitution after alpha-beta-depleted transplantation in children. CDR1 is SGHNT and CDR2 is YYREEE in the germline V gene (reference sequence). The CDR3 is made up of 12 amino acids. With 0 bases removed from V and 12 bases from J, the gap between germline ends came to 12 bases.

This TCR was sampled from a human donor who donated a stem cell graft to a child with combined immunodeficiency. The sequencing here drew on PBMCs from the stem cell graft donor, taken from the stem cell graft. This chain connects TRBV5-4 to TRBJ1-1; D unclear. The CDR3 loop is CASSLADIESFF. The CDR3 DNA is TGTGCCAGCAGCTTGGCGGATATCGAATCTTTCTTT.